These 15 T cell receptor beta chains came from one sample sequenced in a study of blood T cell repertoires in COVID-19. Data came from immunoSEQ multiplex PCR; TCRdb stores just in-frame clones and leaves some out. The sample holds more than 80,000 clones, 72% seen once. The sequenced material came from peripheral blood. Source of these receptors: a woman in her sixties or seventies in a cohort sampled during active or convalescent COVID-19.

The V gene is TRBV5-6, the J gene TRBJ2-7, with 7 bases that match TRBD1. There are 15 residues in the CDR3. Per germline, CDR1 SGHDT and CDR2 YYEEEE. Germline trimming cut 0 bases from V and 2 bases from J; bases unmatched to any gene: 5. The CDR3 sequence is CASSLDGTVTYEQYF. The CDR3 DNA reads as TGTGCCAGCAGCTTGGACGGGACAGTGACCTACGAGCAGTACTTC.

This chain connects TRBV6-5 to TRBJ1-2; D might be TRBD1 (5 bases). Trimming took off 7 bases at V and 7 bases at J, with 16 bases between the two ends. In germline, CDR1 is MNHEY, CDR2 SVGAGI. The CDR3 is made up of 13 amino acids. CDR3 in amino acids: CASIERGGFGYTF. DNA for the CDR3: TGTGCCAGCATCGAAAGGGGAGGGTTTGGCTACACCTTC.

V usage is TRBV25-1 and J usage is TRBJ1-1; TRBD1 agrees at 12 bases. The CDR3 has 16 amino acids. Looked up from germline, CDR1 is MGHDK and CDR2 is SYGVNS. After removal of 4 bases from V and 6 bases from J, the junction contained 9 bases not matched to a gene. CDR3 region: CASSGDRGLLDSEAFF. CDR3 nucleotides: TGTGCCAGCAGTGGGGACAGGGGGCTACTGGACTCTGAAGCTTTCTTT.

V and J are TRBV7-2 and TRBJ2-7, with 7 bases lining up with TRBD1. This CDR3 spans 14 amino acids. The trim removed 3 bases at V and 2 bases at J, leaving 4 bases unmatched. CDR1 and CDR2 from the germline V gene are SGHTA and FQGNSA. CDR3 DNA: TGTGCCAGCAGCTTGTACCAGGGGGCCTACGAGCAGTACTTC. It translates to CASSLYQGAYEQYF. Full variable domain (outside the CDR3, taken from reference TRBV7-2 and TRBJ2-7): GAGVSQSPSNKVTEKGKDVELRCDPISGHTALYWYRQSLGQGLEFLIYFQGNSAPDKSGLPSDRFSAERTGGSVSTLTIQRTQQEDSAVYLCASSLYQGAYEQYFGPGTRLTVT.

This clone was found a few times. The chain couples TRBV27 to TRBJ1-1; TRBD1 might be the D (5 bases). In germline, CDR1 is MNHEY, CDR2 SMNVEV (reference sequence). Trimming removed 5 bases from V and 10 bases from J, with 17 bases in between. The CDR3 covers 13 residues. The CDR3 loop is CASSLKSQGRAFF. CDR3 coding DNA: TGTGCCAGCAGTCTTAAAAGTCAGGGTCGAGCTTTCTTT.

The CDR3 coding sequence is TGTGCCAGCAGCTTGGGGCCGGGGGCCAACGTCCTGACTTTC. This gives the protein CASSLGPGANVLTF. The chain joins TRBV5-6 to TRBJ2-6; unclear D gene. V was shortened by 0 bases and J by 4 bases, with 5 bases between the two germline ends. CDR3 size: 14 residues. CDR1 and CDR2 (germline): SGHDT, YYEEEE.

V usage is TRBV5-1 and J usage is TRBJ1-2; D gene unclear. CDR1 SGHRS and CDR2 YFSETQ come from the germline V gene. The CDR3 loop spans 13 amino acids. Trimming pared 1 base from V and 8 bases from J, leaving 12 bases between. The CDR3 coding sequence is TGCGCCAGCAGCTTGTACACAGAAAGGGGCTACACCTTC. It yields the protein CASSLYTERGYTF.

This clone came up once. The CDR3 here is CASSMGSGGQNNEQFF. The CDR3 DNA reads TGCGCCAGCAGCATGGGTAGCGGGGGCCAAAACAATGAGCAGTTCTTC. V usage is TRBV5-1 and J usage is TRBJ2-1, with 9 positions matching TRBD2. The CDR3 totals 16 residues. CDR1 is SGHRS and CDR2 is YFSETQ in the germline V gene. The trim removed 4 bases at V and 5 bases at J, leaving 10 bases unmatched.

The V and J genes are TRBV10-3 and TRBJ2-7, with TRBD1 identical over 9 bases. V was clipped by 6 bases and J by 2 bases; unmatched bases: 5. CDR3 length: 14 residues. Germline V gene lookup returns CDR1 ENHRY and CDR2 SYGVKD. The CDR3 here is CAISTGTGTYEQYF. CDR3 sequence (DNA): TGTGCCATCAGCACCGGGACAGGGACCTACGAGCAGTACTTC.

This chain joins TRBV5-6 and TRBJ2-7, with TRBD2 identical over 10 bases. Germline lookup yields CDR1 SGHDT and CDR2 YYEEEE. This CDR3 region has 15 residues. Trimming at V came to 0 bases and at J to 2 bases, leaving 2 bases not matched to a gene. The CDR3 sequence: CASSLGLAGAYEQYF. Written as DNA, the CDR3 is TGTGCCAGCAGCTTGGGGCTAGCGGGAGCCTACGAGCAGTACTTC.

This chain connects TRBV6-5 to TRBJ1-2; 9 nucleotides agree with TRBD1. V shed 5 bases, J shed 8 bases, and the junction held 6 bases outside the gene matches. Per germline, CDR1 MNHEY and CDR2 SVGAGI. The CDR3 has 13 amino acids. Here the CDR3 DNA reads TGTGCCAGCAGTCCGGGACAGGGTGGGGGCTACACCTTC. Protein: CASSPGQGGGYTF.

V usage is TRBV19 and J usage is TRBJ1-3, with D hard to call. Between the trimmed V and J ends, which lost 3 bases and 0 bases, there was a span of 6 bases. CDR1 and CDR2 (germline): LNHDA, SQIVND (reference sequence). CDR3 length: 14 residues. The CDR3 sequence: CASSMGSSGNTIYF. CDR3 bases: TGTGCCAGTAGTATGGGGAGCTCTGGAAACACCATATATTTT.

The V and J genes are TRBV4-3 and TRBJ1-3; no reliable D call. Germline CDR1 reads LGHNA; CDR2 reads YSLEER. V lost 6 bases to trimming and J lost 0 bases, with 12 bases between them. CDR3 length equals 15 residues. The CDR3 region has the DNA TGCGCCAGCAGTGTCGACTCGAGCTCTGGAAACACCATATATTTT. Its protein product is CASSVDSSSGNTIYF.

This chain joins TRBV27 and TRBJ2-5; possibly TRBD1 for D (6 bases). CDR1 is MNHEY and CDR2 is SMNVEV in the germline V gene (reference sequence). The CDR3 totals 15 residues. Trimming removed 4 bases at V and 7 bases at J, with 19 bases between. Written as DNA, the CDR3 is TGTGCCAGCAGTTCCCCAAGGGGGAGCGGATCGACCCAGTACTTC. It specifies CASSSPRGSGSTQYF.

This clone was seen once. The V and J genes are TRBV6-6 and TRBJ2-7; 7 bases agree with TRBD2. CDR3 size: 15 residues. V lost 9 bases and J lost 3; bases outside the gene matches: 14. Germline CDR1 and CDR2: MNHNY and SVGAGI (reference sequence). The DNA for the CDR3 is TGTGCCAGTCGTGGGAGACTGGCGGGGGACTACGAGCAGTACTTC. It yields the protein CASRGRLAGDYEQYF.